A single sample gave rise to the 23 T cell receptor beta chains below, sequenced in a study of blood T cell repertoires in COVID-19. The protocol was immunoSEQ multiplex PCR, while the TCRdb copy is restricted to in-frame clones and leaves out a portion. The data hold more than 200,000 clones, with approximately 90% observed a single time. Input material: peripheral blood. The receptors derive from a man aged 25 to 40 with COVID-19, enrolled during active disease.

In DNA form, the CDR3 reads TGTGCCAGCAGCAAAGACAGGGGAGATGGTGGCTACACCTTC. As protein: CASSKDRGDGGYTF. The V and J genes are TRBV11-1 and TRBJ1-2; 8 bases are a match to TRBD1. Per germline, CDR1 SGHAT and CDR2 FQDESV (reference sequence). This CDR3 has 14 residues. The ends lost 5 bases at V and 7 bases at J; junction bases unmatched: 9.

The rearrangement uses TRBV19 and TRBJ1-2; 8 bases match TRBD1. This CDR3 comprises 14 residues. The V gene's germline CDR1 is LNHDA and CDR2 SQIVND (reference sequence). Trimming at V came to 5 bases and at J to 2 bases, leaving 4 bases not matched to a gene. CDR3 sequence reads: CASSSGQANYGYTF. The CDR3, as DNA: TGTGCCAGTAGTTCGGGACAGGCGAACTATGGCTACACCTTC.

The count of this clone is one. This chain links TRBV18 with TRBJ2-2, with 8 positions matching TRBD1. This CDR3 has 15 residues. CDR1 is KGHSH and CDR2 is LQKENI in the germline V gene. Losses at the gene ends were 3 bases for V and 5 bases for J; bases not matched to a gene: 5. CDR3 protein: CASSPDRVRTGELFF. In DNA form, the CDR3 reads TGTGCCAGCTCACCGGACAGGGTGCGGACCGGGGAGCTGTTTTTT. The entire variable domain, with the rest obtained from reference TRBV18 and TRBJ2-2, is as follows: NAGVMQNPRHLVRRRGQEARLRCSPMKGHSHVYWYRQLPEEGLKFMVYLQKENIIDESGMPKERFSAEFPKEGPSILRIQQVVRGDSAAYFCASSPDRVRTGELFFGEGSRLTVL.

The CDR3 nucleotides are TGTGCCAGCTCGCACACGAACACCGGGGAGCTGTTTTTT. It encodes CASSHTNTGELFF. The rearrangement joins TRBV18 to TRBJ2-2; D uncertain. CDR3 length: 13 amino acids. Trimming left V 6 bases short and J 0 bases short, with 5 bases between. The germline CDR1 and CDR2 sequences are KGHSH and LQKENI.

The chain uses TRBV2 and TRBJ1-1, with D possibly TRBD1 on 5 matching bases. This CDR3 comprises 14 residues. The ends were cut back, 6 bases at V and 3 bases at J, with 14 bases in the middle. The germline V gene encodes CDR1 SNHLY and CDR2 FYNNEI. The CDR3 loop is CASRSGGEDTEAFF. DNA of the CDR3: TGTGCCAGCAGGAGTGGAGGGGAGGACACTGAAGCTTTCTTT.

The V call is TRBV2, the J call TRBJ1-2, with 7 bases identical to TRBD1. Germline loops: CDR1 SNHLY, CDR2 FYNNEI. Trimming removed 2 bases from V and 7 bases from J; junction bases left unmatched: 7. The CDR3 has 14 amino acids. CDR3 in DNA: TGTGCCAGCAGTGAAAGGGGGCAGGGCCCTGGCTACACCTTC. Protein: CASSERGQGPGYTF.

The CDR3 sequence: CASSLERDYGYTF. Written as DNA, the CDR3 is TGCGCCAGCAGCTTGGAACGGGACTATGGCTACACCTTC. V and J are TRBV5-1 and TRBJ1-2; D not certain. Germline lookup yields CDR1 SGHRS and CDR2 YFSETQ. V was shortened by 0 bases and J by 3 bases, with 6 bases between the two germline ends. CDR3 size: 13 residues.

The J gene is TRBJ1-2, the V gene TRBV6-5, with D unclear. V was cut by 0 bases and J by 4 bases, with 12 bases left in between. The germline CDR1 and CDR2 sequences are MNHEY and SVGAGI. This CDR3 has 15 amino acids. Here the CDR3 DNA reads TGTGCCAGCAGTTACTCGATAAGTTTGGCCTATGGCTACACCTTC. Its translation is CASSYSISLAYGYTF.

This clone is a singleton in its sample. The chain joins TRBV2 to TRBJ1-1; D possibly corresponds to TRBD1 (5 bases). CDR1 SNHLY and CDR2 FYNNEI come from the germline V gene. Trimming took off 7 bases at V and 4 bases at J, with 13 bases between the two ends. There are 13 residues in the CDR3. The CDR3 DNA reads as TGTGCCAGCATATTTAGGGGAACCACTGAAGCTTTCTTT. Residues: CASIFRGTTEAFF.

This chain joins TRBV5-1 and TRBJ2-1, with D perhaps matching TRBD1 (6 bases). Trimming cost V 0 bases and J 14 bases, with 15 bases left between them. The CDR3 covers 13 residues. Germline values: CDR1 SGHRS, CDR2 YFSETQ. CDR3 region: CASSLAGQSPEFF. The CDR3 nucleotides are TGCGCCAGCAGCTTGGCCGGACAGTCCCCGGAGTTCTTC. The full variable domain, rest sourced from reference TRBV5-1 and TRBJ2-1, is KAGVTQTPRYLIKTRGQQVTLSCSPISGHRSVSWYQQTPGQGLQFLFEYFSETQRNKGNFPGRFSGRQFSNSRSEMNVSTLELGDSALYLCASSLAGQSPEFFGPGTRLTVL.

J is TRBJ2-3 and V is TRBV4-1; 14 bases fit TRBD2. V lost 5 bases and J lost 3; bases outside the gene matches: 4. Germline V gene data show CDR1 as MGHRA and CDR2 as YSYEKL. The CDR3 is 16 residues long. The CDR3 reads CASSGGLAGETDTQYF. The CDR3 DNA follows: TGCGCCAGCAGCGGGGGACTAGCGGGGGAGACAGATACGCAGTATTTT.

V usage is TRBV12-3 or TRBV12-4 and J usage is TRBJ1-4; no clear D. V lost 8 bases and J 1 base, leaving 8 bases between the germline ends. This CDR3 contains 13 residues. CDR3 sequence (DNA): TGTGCCAGCTCAGGTTTAACTAATGAAAAACTGTTTTTT. It specifies CASSGLTNEKLFF.

The DNA of the CDR3 is TGTGCCAGTAGTATAATGGCCGGGTCTGAAGCTTTCTTT. This sequence encodes CASSIMAGSEAFF. The J gene is TRBJ1-1, the V gene TRBV19; no firm D call. V dropped 2 bases and J dropped 6 bases, with 10 bases sitting between them. The CDR3 contains 13 residues. The V gene's germline CDR1 is LNHDA and CDR2 SQIVND (reference sequence).

This chain joins TRBV7-8 and TRBJ1-2; D perhaps matches TRBD1 (6 bases). The CDR3 extends over 15 amino acids. CDR1 is SGHVS, CDR2 FQNEAQ, per germline. V lost 5 bases to trimming and J lost 4 bases, with 17 bases between them. For the CDR3, the DNA is TGTGCCAGCAGCGTCCGGGACACACGCGGCTATGGCTACACCTTC. This encodes CASSVRDTRGYGYTF.

The chain joins TRBV19 to TRBJ2-7, with D maybe TRBD1 (6 bases). The CDR3 totals 14 residues. V was shortened by 5 bases and J by 4 bases, with 15 bases between the two germline ends. Germline V CDR1 and CDR2: LNHDA, SQIVND (reference sequence). The CDR3 coding sequence is TGTGCCAGTAGTTCCCCCGGGACAACATACGAGCAGTACTTC. Translated, it gives CASSSPGTTYEQYF.

J is TRBJ2-1 and V is TRBV6-6, with D possibly being TRBD2 (6 bases). This CDR3 has 13 amino acids. In germline, CDR1 is MNHNY, CDR2 SVGAGI (reference sequence). The germline V and J ends were trimmed by 7 bases and 9 bases, with 16 bases remaining between them. The CDR3 loop reads CASTLGLSGEQFF. CDR3 nucleotides: TGTGCCAGCACCTTGGGGCTTAGCGGTGAGCAGTTCTTC.

Regarding this clone: Other DNA sequences from this sample encode an identical CDR3 as well. This chain connects TRBV29-1 to TRBJ1-4, with D hard to call. The CDR3 length is 12 residues. Trimming took 6 bases from V and 5 from J, leaving 10 bases between them. Germline V lookup: CDR1 SQVTM, CDR2 ANQGSEA. The CDR3 nucleotides read TGCAGCGTACTCGGGAGCAATGAAAAACTGTTTTTT. Translation gives CSVLGSNEKLFF.

The chain combines TRBV24-1 with TRBJ2-2; TRBD1 aligns across 9 bases. CDR1 is KGHDR and CDR2 is SFDVKD in the germline V gene. The J segment lost 2 bases and the V segment lost 7 bases, leaving 7 bases of the junction unmatched. This CDR3 spans 16 amino acids. The CDR3 DNA sequence: TGTGCCACCAGGGAAGGACAGGGGCTCAACACCGGGGAGCTGTTTTTT. This sequence encodes CATREGQGLNTGELFF.

The rearrangement joins TRBV24-1 to TRBJ2-1, with D tentatively TRBD2 (6 bases). The CDR3 contains 16 residues. Per the germline V gene, CDR1 is KGHDR and CDR2 is SFDVKD. Trimming pared 5 bases from V and 0 bases from J, leaving 13 bases between. As DNA, the CDR3 is TGTGCCACCAGTGGGGTTGGGGGGACCTCCTACAATGAGCAGTTCTTC. Its translation is CATSGVGGTSYNEQFF.

The chain couples TRBV7-2 to TRBJ2-1; TRBD1 matches at 11 bases. Germline CDR1 reads SGHTA; CDR2 reads FQGNSA. Trimming at V came to 5 bases and at J to 7 bases, leaving 10 bases not matched to a gene. This CDR3 region has 16 residues. The CDR3 is CASSPLRDRGFNEQFF. CDR3 nucleotide sequence: TGTGCCAGCAGCCCCCTACGGGACAGGGGGTTTAATGAGCAGTTCTTC.

CDR3 region: CASRGDRDYNEQFF. DNA of the CDR3: TGTGCCAGCAGGGGGGACAGGGACTACAATGAGCAGTTCTTC. The chain combines TRBV19 with TRBJ2-1, with 9 bases aligning to TRBD1. CDR1 is LNHDA, CDR2 SQIVND, per germline (reference sequence). The V segment lost 9 bases and the J segment 3 bases; nucleotides outside the gene matches: 6. This CDR3 spans 14 amino acids.

The chain recombines TRBV27 with TRBJ2-2; D possibly corresponds to TRBD2 (6 bases). This CDR3 is 17 amino acids long. Germline values: CDR1 MNHEY, CDR2 SMNVEV (reference sequence). The V end was cut by 4 bases, the J end by 1 base, with 16 bases between. The CDR3 sequence is CASSSLLTSVNTGELFF. CDR3 in DNA: TGTGCCAGCAGTTCCCTCCTGACTAGTGTGAACACCGGGGAGCTGTTTTTT.

The rearrangement uses TRBV28 and TRBJ1-1; weak D call: TRBD1 (5 bases). Germline V gives CDR1 MDHEN, CDR2 SYDVKM. The CDR3 loop spans 14 amino acids. The V gene lost 4 bases and the J gene lost 1 base, with 10 bases spanning the gap. The CDR3 reads CASSYRQPNTEAFF. CDR3 nucleotide sequence: TGTGCCAGCAGTTATAGACAGCCGAACACTGAAGCTTTCTTT.